Each of the 5 T cell receptor beta chains below was sequenced from the same sample in a study of human T cells and chemical hapten exposure. TCRdb reanalysed the RACE reads using MiXCR and keeps one entry per CDR3 protein. This sample has approximately 87,000 distinct CDR3 sequences, with 10% to 12% found just once. Stated time point: patch test 2, 6 weeks after DPC sensitization. Indicated treatment: therapeutic diphenylcyclopropenone sensitization with weekly scalp DPC. Sequences were derived from whole blood, sampled in connection with sensitization to the hapten diphenylcyclopropenone (DPC). Receptors originate from a woman between 35 and 50 years old with alopecia areata. Some clones in this sample may be carry-over from other donors' samples.

The chain couples TRBV2 to TRBJ1-5; maybe TRBD1 (6 bases). This CDR3 has 13 residues. The germline V gene encodes CDR1 SNHLY and CDR2 FYNNEI. V shed 6 bases and J shed 5 bases, with 11 bases lying between them. The CDR3 nucleotides read TGTGCCAGCAGGGGGACACTTCATCAGCCCCAGCATTTT. Translation: CASRGTLHQPQHF.

This clonotype was seen repeatedly, ten times or more. This CDR3 reads CSANDPSSTDTQYF. The CDR3 DNA is TGCAGTGCTAATGATCCCTCTAGCACAGATACGCAGTATTTT. The chain recombines TRBV20-1 with TRBJ2-3; unclear D gene. CDR3 length equals 14 residues. The V gene's germline CDR1 is DFQATT and CDR2 SNEGSKA (reference sequence). The V and J ends lost 4 bases and 0 bases respectively, with 11 bases between them.

This clonotype was observed a handful of times. The chain combines TRBV7-3 with TRBJ2-1, with TRBD2 matching over 8 bases. CDR3 length: 15 amino acids. V dropped 6 bases and J dropped 8; count of bases not matched to a gene: 12. Germline V gene sequence: CDR1 SGHTA, CDR2 FQGTGA. CDR3 residues: CASRTSGGDNYEQFF. DNA of the CDR3: TGTGCCAGCAGGACGAGCGGGGGCGACAACTATGAGCAGTTCTTC.

This chain uses TRBV25-1 with TRBJ2-2, with 9 bases lining up with TRBD1. The V gene end was trimmed by 8 bases and the J gene end by 7 bases; junction bases not matched to a gene: 8. There are 14 residues in the CDR3. Germline V gives CDR1 MGHDK, CDR2 SYGVNS. CDR3 nucleotides: TGTGCCAGCCAAACAGGGGGCGCCATCGGGGAGCTGTTTTTT. Amino acids: CASQTGGAIGELFF.

The sample holds a few counts of this clonotype. The rearrangement uses TRBV11-2 and TRBJ2-5; D may be TRBD1 (6 bases). The CDR3 spans 15 residues. The V and J ends lost 1 base and 4 bases respectively, with 13 bases between them. Germline assignment: CDR1 SGHAT and CDR2 FQNNGV. DNA for the CDR3: TGTGCCAGCAGCTTAGGTTCCCCAGGGGCAGAGACCCAGTACTTC. It translates to CASSLGSPGAETQYF.